This is a list of T cell receptor beta chains from one sample in a study of T cell responses to AZD1222 COVID-19 vaccine. Profiling relied on immunoSEQ multiplex PCR, and the TCRdb table lists in-frame clones only, not all of them. The top ten clones hold 2% to 2.5% of a sample with roughly 140,000 clones, around 89% of them seen once. The input for sequencing was peripheral blood, taken on day 0 of AZD1222 vaccination. The source is an adult in good health. Each CDR3 is given with its conserved first and last residue. D genes are given only for firm matches. Part of the rows lack a size; the others show once, few, many or a class for expanded clones.

j_gene,d_gene,v_gene,abundance,CDR3nt,CDR3aa
TRBJ1-4,TRBD1,TRBV9,.,TGTGCCAGCAGCGCCTCAGGGGGCTTAGAGGAAAAACTGTTTTTT,CASSASGGLEEKLFF
TRBJ1-2,.,TRBV19,few,TGTGCCAGTAGTATAGCCTTATGGACCTTCGCGGACTATGGCTACACCTTC,CASSIALWTFADYGYTF
TRBJ1-1,TRBD1,TRBV4-1,once,TGCGCCAGCATGGAACAGGGGGGTACTGAAGCTTTCTTT,CASMEQGGTEAFF
TRBJ2-7,TRBD1,TRBV7-9,.,TGTGCCAGCAGCTCCTCCTTTGACAGGGCCTCCTCCTACGAGCAGTACTTC,CASSSSFDRASSYEQYF
TRBJ1-2,.,TRBV28,once,TGTGCCAGCAGTTTAGGGGGGTTAGCCTATGGCTACACCTTC,CASSLGGLAYGYTF
TRBJ1-5,.,TRBV30,.,TGTGCCGGCCAGGGCGGGGGCAATCAGCCCCAGCATTTT,CAGQGGGNQPQHF
TRBJ2-5,TRBD1,TRBV19,.,TGTGCCAGTAGTATACGGACAGGGTGGTACCAAGAGACCCAGTACTTC,CASSIRTGWYQETQYF
TRBJ2-7,TRBD1,TRBV24-1,.,TGTGCCACCAGTGACCCCGGGACAGTCGAGCAGTACTTC,CATSDPGTVEQYF
TRBJ2-5,.,TRBV6-2/TRBV6-3,.,TGTGCCAGCAGTTTAACACCGGGACTCGTCAACTTC,CASSLTPGLVNF
TRBJ1-6,.,TRBV7-2,.,TGTGCCAGCAGCGTGGATGGCTATAATTCACCCCTCCACTTT,CASSVDGYNSPLHF
TRBJ1-5,.,TRBV21-1,.,TGTGCCAGCAGCAAAGTATGCAGAAGGGTTCGGGACAGCCTAAATCAGCCCCAGCATTTT,CASSKVCRRVRDSLNQPQHF
TRBJ1-5,.,TRBV11-3,once,TGTGCCAGCAGCTTAGGGGGGGGCAATCAGCCCCAGCATTTT,CASSLGGGNQPQHF
TRBJ2-7,TRBD2,TRBV4-2,once,TGTGCCAGCAGCCAAGGGTCCAGCGGGAGTCGGTACGAGCAGTACTTC,CASSQGSSGSRYEQYF
TRBJ1-2,.,TRBV5-4,.,TGTGCCAGCAGCTCCGGATGGGGTGGCTACACCTTC,CASSSGWGGYTF
TRBJ1-1,.,TRBV5-4,.,TGTGCCAGCAGCTTGGGGGGGGCGCCTGAAGCTTTCTTT,CASSLGGAPEAFF
TRBJ2-1,TRBD2,TRBV9,.,TGTGCCAGCAGCGAGGGAGGGGTTGAGCAGTTCTTC,CASSEGGVEQFF
TRBJ2-3,.,TRBV21-1,.,TGTGCCAGCAGCAAACCTGGGGCTAGCGGGAACACAGATACGCAGTATTTT,CASSKPGASGNTDTQYF
TRBJ2-3,TRBD1,TRBV7-9,.,TGTGCCAGCAGCTTCGACAGGGGTCCAGATACGCAGTATTTT,CASSFDRGPDTQYF
TRBJ2-7,.,TRBV4-1,.,TGCGCCAGCAGCCAAGCTGAGGGGACCTACGAGCAGTACTTC,CASSQAEGTYEQYF
TRBJ1-1,TRBD1,TRBV10-3,few,TGTGCCATCAGTTCTACCGGGACAGGGACTGAAGCTTTCTTT,CAISSTGTGTEAFF
TRBJ2-6,.,TRBV5-1,.,TGCGCCAGCACCCCGAGGCTGTCGTCTAACTCTGGGGCCAACGTCCTGACTTTC,CASTPRLSSNSGANVLTF
TRBJ2-4,TRBD2,TRBV19,.,TGTGCCAGTAGTACCCTGTGGGGGGGGTTCACCAAAAACATTCAGTACTTC,CASSTLWGGFTKNIQYF
TRBJ2-1,TRBD2,TRBV19,.,TGTGCCAGTAGTCTCAGACTAGCGGGACCCTACAATGAGCAGTTCTTC,CASSLRLAGPYNEQFF
TRBJ2-3,TRBD2,TRBV11-3,.,TGTGCCAGCAGCTTAATGTCGGGGGGAAACTTTATACATACGCAGTATTTT,CASSLMSGGNFIHTQYF
TRBJ2-1,.,TRBV7-7,.,TGTGCTAGCAGCCCCACCGGGGGCGTTGAGCAGTTCTTC,CASSPTGGVEQFF
TRBJ2-5,.,TRBV12-5,.,TGTGCTAGTGGTACAGGGCGCGCCCAAGAGACCCAGTACTTC,CASGTGRAQETQYF
TRBJ1-3,.,TRBV9,once,TGTGCCAGCAGCGTAGGGGTTGGGTCCTCCTCCTCTGGAAACACCATATATTTT,CASSVGVGSSSSGNTIYF
TRBJ1-1,.,TRBV24-1,.,TGTGCCACCAGTGACTCATCGGTCGTTCAAGCTTTCTTT,CATSDSSVVQAFF